One and the same sample provided the 26 T cell receptor beta chains below, sequenced in a study of cytomegalovirus exposure and HLA in healthy donors. TCRdb keeps only in-frame clones here, not all; method: immunoSEQ multiplex PCR. The table shows 110,000 to 150,000 clones, with about 95% occurring only once. Sequencing was performed on PBMCs. The source is a man younger than 35 in good health and CMV-seropositive.

This chain links TRBV5-1 with TRBJ1-6, with D perhaps TRBD1 (6 bases). V lost 4 bases and J 7 bases, leaving 15 bases between the germline ends. The CDR3 is 15 residues long. Germline V gives CDR1 SGHRS, CDR2 YFSETQ. The CDR3 nucleotides read TGCGCCAGCAGCCCGGGACACATATACAATTCACCCCTCCACTTT. This translates into CASSPGHIYNSPLHF.

V usage is TRBV7-8 and J usage is TRBJ2-3; 11 bases are a match to TRBD1. The CDR3 extends over 16 amino acids. Germline values: CDR1 SGHVS, CDR2 FQNEAQ. V dropped 2 bases and J dropped 2; count of bases not matched to a gene: 3. The CDR3 DNA sequence: TGTGCCAGCAGCTTACGGGACAGGGGGTTCACAGATACGCAGTATTTT. Protein product: CASSLRDRGFTDTQYF.

The CDR3 coding sequence is TGTGCCACCAGCAGCAGGACAGGGATGAACACTGAAGCTTTCTTT. Protein product: CATSSRTGMNTEAFF. The chain combines TRBV15 with TRBJ1-1; 8 bases line up with TRBD1. The CDR3 is made up of 15 amino acids. V gave up 3 bases and J gave up 0 bases; unmatched junction bases: 3. CDR1 LNHNV and CDR2 YYDKDF come from the germline V gene (reference sequence).

V is TRBV28 and J is TRBJ2-7, with no clear D. V was trimmed by 3 bases and J by 2 bases, leaving 11 bases between them. Germline values: CDR1 MDHEN, CDR2 SYDVKM. There are 14 residues in the CDR3. The CDR3 DNA is TGTGCCAGCAGTTTTTTTAGAGTCCCCTACGAGCAGTACTTC. It codes for CASSFFRVPYEQYF.

The chain links TRBV29-1 to TRBJ2-7, with a weak D call TRBD1 (6 bases). The CDR3 covers 11 residues. V lost 7 bases and J lost 4, with 11 bases in between. In germline, CDR1 is SQVTM, CDR2 ANQGSEA. CDR3 sequence: CSAGQLYEQYF. CDR3 bases: TGCAGCGCAGGACAGCTTTACGAGCAGTACTTC.

This clone was counted a single time. The V gene is TRBV11-2, the J gene TRBJ1-2, with D possibly matching TRBD1 (5 bases). The CDR3 has 14 residues. V dropped 1 base and J dropped 2 bases, with 8 bases sitting between them. Germline CDR1 and CDR2: SGHAT and FQNNGV. CDR3 coding DNA: TGTGCCAGCAGCTTAGGACAGCCCAACTATGGCTACACCTTC. The encoded protein is CASSLGQPNYGYTF.

The rearrangement uses TRBV28 and TRBJ2-5; 7 bases match TRBD1. The CDR3 runs 14 residues. The junction had 10 bases not matched to a gene; V was cut back by 8 bases and J by 4 bases. Germline loops: CDR1 MDHEN, CDR2 SYDVKM. CDR3 loop: CASGQETIPETQYF. In DNA, the CDR3 is TGTGCCAGCGGACAGGAAACAATACCAGAGACCCAGTACTTC.

The chain is built from TRBV11-1 and TRBJ1-1; the D is unclear. The germline V and J ends were trimmed by 1 base and 0 bases, with 9 bases remaining between them. CDR3 length: 15 residues. Germline V gene data show CDR1 as SGHAT and CDR2 as FQDESV (reference sequence). This chain's CDR3 is CASSLESPVNTEAFF. CDR3 sequence (DNA): TGTGCCAGCAGCTTAGAGTCCCCGGTGAACACTGAAGCTTTCTTT.

About this clone itself: An end of the junction differs from the germline gene, which may be a read error. CDR3 residues: CASSETRGGYEQCF. The CDR3 DNA sequence: TGTGCCAGCAGTGAAACAAGAGGGGGATACGAGCAGTGCTTC. The chain uses TRBV2 and TRBJ2-7; TRBD1 is a possible D gene (6 bases). Per germline, CDR1 SNHLY and CDR2 FYNNEI. This CDR3 has 14 residues.

The genes are TRBV30 and TRBJ2-7, with 9 bases fitting TRBD2. Trimming cost V 4 bases and J 8 bases; bases outside gene matches: 9. CDR1 is GTSNPN, CDR2 SVGIG, per germline (reference sequence). This CDR3 contains 13 residues. CDR3 protein: CAWNLNGLAQQYF. CDR3 coding DNA: TGTGCCTGGAACCTTAATGGACTAGCGCAGCAGTACTTC.

J is TRBJ2-1 and V is TRBV14, with 8 bases aligning to TRBD1. Germline CDR1 SGHDN, CDR2 FVKESK. The V segment lost 4 bases and the J segment 10 bases; nucleotides outside the gene matches: 15. The CDR3 loop spans 16 amino acids. The CDR3 reads CASSRLQGVHETEQFF. Written as DNA, the CDR3 is TGTGCCAGCAGCCGGTTACAGGGGGTACATGAGACGGAGCAGTTCTTC.

About this clone: The same CDR3 can be traced to other DNA sequences in this sample. The chain uses TRBV7-9 and TRBJ1-2; tentative D call: TRBD1 (5 bases). V was cut by 0 bases and J by 7 bases, with 9 bases left in between. This CDR3 is built from 13 residues. Germline CDR1 is SEHNR and CDR2 is FQNEAQ (reference sequence). The CDR3 protein is CASSLAGGSGYTF. CDR3 DNA: TGTGCCAGCAGCTTAGCCGGGGGGTCTGGCTACACCTTC.

The J gene is TRBJ2-2, the V gene TRBV7-2, with 9 bases matching TRBD2. V was clipped by 8 bases and J by 7 bases; unmatched bases: 14. The germline V gene has CDR1 SGHTA and CDR2 FQGNSA. CDR3 length: 16 residues. The CDR3 DNA sequence: TGTGCCAGCCTAACGGAAGCGGGAGGATTGGGCGGGGAGCTGTTTTTT. Translated: CASLTEAGGLGGELFF.

The chain is built from TRBV30 and TRBJ1-1; 7 bases line up with TRBD1. Germline lookup yields CDR1 GTSNPN and CDR2 SVGIG (reference sequence). With V trimmed by 5 bases and J by 5 bases, 5 bases remained unmatched. The CDR3 sequence is 12 residues long. CDR3 sequence reads: CAWDRERTEAFF. The CDR3 region has the DNA TGTGCCTGGGACAGGGAGAGGACTGAAGCTTTCTTT.

The gene calls are TRBV6-6 and TRBJ1-2; 12 positions agree with TRBD1. Germline CDR1 reads MNHNY; CDR2 reads SVGAGI (reference sequence). The V segment lost 0 bases and the J segment 8 bases; nucleotides outside the gene matches: 7. This CDR3 is 16 amino acids long. The CDR3 loop reads CASSYSSGQGAQGYTF. In nucleotides, the CDR3 is TGTGCCAGCAGTTACTCGTCGGGACAGGGGGCACAGGGCTACACCTTC.

V usage is TRBV2 and J usage is TRBJ2-3; the D is unclear. The V end lost 7 bases, the J end lost 6 bases, and 23 bases lay between the germline ends. The CDR3 is made up of 16 amino acids. Per germline, CDR1 SNHLY and CDR2 FYNNEI. In DNA form, the CDR3 reads TGTGCCAGCACCGAAGGTCCCAGGCCCCCCGCGGATACGCAGTATTTT. Its translation: CASTEGPRPPADTQYF.

The V and J genes are TRBV27 and TRBJ2-7; 10 bases match TRBD1. Germline CDR1 is MNHEY and CDR2 is SMNVEV (reference sequence). The CDR3 totals 15 residues. V lost 5 bases to trimming and J lost 1 base; unmatched junction nucleotides: 5. The CDR3 bases are TGTGCCAGCAGTCGATCGGGACAGGGGTCCTACGAGCAGTACTTC. Protein sequence: CASSRSGQGSYEQYF.

The chain carries TRBV4-1 and TRBJ1-2, with D maybe TRBD1 (6 bases). V lost 0 bases to trimming and J lost 7 bases, with 15 bases between them. This CDR3 contains 15 residues. The germline V gene has CDR1 MGHRA and CDR2 YSYEKL. The DNA of the CDR3 is TGCGCCAGCAGCCAAGAGTCACAGGGATCGGGTGGCTACACCTTC. Protein product: CASSQESQGSGGYTF.

V is TRBV2 and J is TRBJ2-3, with 12 bases aligning to TRBD2. The CDR3 consists of 18 residues. With 5 bases clipped from V and 0 bases from J, the junction kept 9 bases outside the gene matches. Per germline, CDR1 SNHLY and CDR2 FYNNEI. This CDR3 is CASSRARGLAGSTDTQYF. The CDR3 DNA is TGTGCCAGCAGTAGAGCACGGGGACTAGCGGGTAGCACAGATACGCAGTATTTT.

V gene TRBV2 combines with J gene TRBJ2-1; 8 positions agree with TRBD2. This CDR3 comprises 11 residues. Trimming removed 8 bases from V and 9 bases from J; junction bases left unmatched: 3. The germline CDR1 and CDR2 sequences are SNHLY and FYNNEI. The DNA of the CDR3 is TGTGCCAGCGCAGGGACTAGTGAGCAGTTCTTC. Its translation: CASAGTSEQFF.

The chain carries TRBV28 and TRBJ2-7; TRBD1 is a possible D gene (5 bases). The CDR3 contains 14 residues. V was cut by 6 bases and J by 3 bases, with 15 bases left in between. Germline CDR1 reads MDHEN; CDR2 reads SYDVKM. CDR3 protein: CASRRTSGGYEQYF. DNA for the CDR3: TGTGCCAGCAGACGGACATCTGGCGGCTACGAGCAGTACTTC.

The DNA of the CDR3 is TGTGCCAGCAGCCCTATAAGCGGGAGGGCCTCGACCGAACGCACAGATACGCAGTATTTT. Protein product: CASSPISGRASTERTDTQYF. The chain carries TRBV4-2 and TRBJ2-3, with TRBD2 matching 10 bases. Germline CDR1 and CDR2: LGHNA and YNFKEQ. This CDR3 is 20 amino acids long. With V trimmed by 4 bases and J by 1 base, 17 bases remained unmatched.

The chain is built from TRBV14 and TRBJ1-2; the D gene is possibly TRBD1 (5 bases). Germline V gene lookup returns CDR1 SGHDN and CDR2 FVKESK. There are 13 residues in the CDR3. V was trimmed by 5 bases and J by 4 bases, leaving 11 bases between them. The CDR3 DNA follows: TGTGCCAGCAGCTTTGACAGCTTCTATGGCTACACCTTC. This codes for CASSFDSFYGYTF.

This chain uses TRBV5-5 with TRBJ2-3, with a tentative D call TRBD2 (6 bases). V was trimmed by 3 bases and J by 0 bases, leaving 11 bases between them. CDR1 SGHKS and CDR2 YYEKEE come from the germline V gene (reference sequence). The CDR3 loop spans 15 amino acids. CDR3 protein: CASSYRLVSTDTQYF. The CDR3 DNA sequence: TGTGCCAGCAGCTACAGACTAGTCAGCACAGATACGCAGTATTTT.

The genes are TRBV2 and TRBJ2-2, with 11 bases fitting TRBD1. This CDR3 comprises 15 residues. V was clipped by 5 bases and J by 4 bases; unmatched bases: 3. Germline CDR1 is SNHLY and CDR2 is FYNNEI. The CDR3 DNA reads TGTGCCAGCAGTCCCGGGACAGGGGGCACCGGGGAGCTGTTTTTT. It yields the protein CASSPGTGGTGELFF.

This clone showed up just once. The chain joins TRBV7-6 to TRBJ2-7; no definite D call. This CDR3 region has 13 residues. Trimming cost V 1 base and J 5 bases, with 9 bases left between them. Germline-derived CDR1 and CDR2 are SGHVS and FNYEAQ. The CDR3 nucleotides read TGTGCCAGCAGCTTAGGCGAGGAGAACGAGCAGTACTTC. It translates to CASSLGEENEQYF.